One sample yielded the 26 T cell receptor beta chains listed below, sequenced in a study of blood T cell repertoires in COVID-19. Clones were sequenced by immunoSEQ multiplex PCR, and TCRdb holds only the in-frame ones, with some missing. The repertoire holds under 200,000 clones, more than 75% seen once, with roughly 6% in the top ten. Sequencing used peripheral blood. These receptors came from a man aged 35 to 55 with active or convalescent COVID-19.

V is TRBV12-5 and J is TRBJ1-1, with TRBD1 as a possible D gene (5 bases). From germline, CDR1 is LGHNT and CDR2 FRNRAP. V was cut by 6 bases and J by 3 bases, with 8 bases left in between. The CDR3 loop spans 12 amino acids. The chain's CDR3 is CASGQTDTEAFF. CDR3 nucleotide sequence: TGTGCTAGTGGCCAGACAGACACTGAAGCTTTCTTT. Combining the CDR3 with reference TRBV12-5 and TRBJ1-1 gives the whole variable domain DARVTQTPRHKVTEMGQEVTMRCQPILGHNTVFWYRQTMMQGLELLAYFRNRAPLDDSGMPKDRFSAEMPDATLATLKIQPSEPRDSAVYFCASGQTDTEAFFGQGTRLTVV.

The chain couples TRBV11-2 to TRBJ1-1; D may be TRBD1 (6 bases). Germline V gene lookup returns CDR1 SGHAT and CDR2 FQNNGV. The germline V and J ends were trimmed by 3 bases and 4 bases, with 15 bases remaining between them. The CDR3 contains 15 residues. DNA of the CDR3: TGTGCCAGCAGCTTCGGTAACAGGGTTGGCACTGAAGCTTTCTTT. It translates to CASSFGNRVGTEAFF.

The V gene is TRBV18, the J gene TRBJ2-7; 7 nucleotides agree with TRBD1. The germline CDR1 and CDR2 sequences are KGHSH and LQKENI. The J segment lost 0 bases and the V segment lost 4 bases, leaving 9 bases of the junction unmatched. The CDR3 is 16 amino acids. CDR3 sequence: CASSLVQGRSSYEQYF. The CDR3 DNA follows: TGTGCCAGCTCACTCGTACAGGGGCGGAGCTCCTACGAGCAGTACTTC.

The J gene is TRBJ1-1, the V gene TRBV19, with D hard to call. Germline V gene data show CDR1 as LNHDA and CDR2 as SQIVND (reference sequence). The CDR3 consists of 14 residues. Trimming left V 1 base short and J 4 bases short, with 10 bases between. This chain's CDR3 is CASSIVQWATEAFF. For the CDR3, the DNA is TGTGCCAGTAGTATAGTACAGTGGGCCACTGAAGCTTTCTTT.

This clone came up a few times. The chain recombines TRBV18 with TRBJ1-3; D remains ambiguous. Trimming removed 6 bases at V and 0 bases at J, with 9 bases between. Germline V gene sequence: CDR1 KGHSH, CDR2 LQKENI. The CDR3 runs 14 residues. The CDR3 protein is CASSARGSGNTIYF. The DNA for the CDR3 is TGTGCCAGCTCCGCACGGGGCTCTGGAAACACCATATATTTT.

V gene TRBV9 combines with J gene TRBJ2-5, with D tentatively TRBD2 (5 bases). The germline CDR1 and CDR2 sequences are SGDLS and YYNGEE. V was cut by 4 bases and J by 4 bases, with 14 bases left in between. The CDR3 has 14 residues. CDR3 bases: TGTGCCAGCAGCTCGACCCCCCGGGGAGAGACCCAGTACTTC. Protein: CASSSTPRGETQYF.

V gene TRBV28 combines with J gene TRBJ2-3, with 8 bases matching TRBD2. The CDR3 extends over 14 amino acids. CDR1 is MDHEN and CDR2 is SYDVKM in the germline V gene. The V segment lost 8 bases and the J segment 5 bases; nucleotides outside the gene matches: 9. CDR3 sequence reads: CASSLQREGDTQYF. CDR3 nucleotides: TGTGCCAGCTCCCTGCAACGGGAGGGAGATACGCAGTATTTT.

The chain combines TRBV28 with TRBJ2-3; D is perhaps TRBD2 (5 bases). The V end was cut by 3 bases, the J end by 0 bases, with 10 bases between. The CDR3 loop spans 15 amino acids. Germline V CDR1 and CDR2: MDHEN, SYDVKM. The CDR3 loop reads CASSFTGISTDTQYF. The CDR3 DNA follows: TGTGCCAGCAGTTTCACGGGGATTAGCACAGATACGCAGTATTTT.

The rearrangement uses TRBV12-3 or TRBV12-4 and TRBJ2-3; 8 bases map to TRBD1. Unmatched junction bases numbered 6, after V lost 6 bases and J lost 7 bases. This CDR3 spans 13 amino acids. The DNA of the CDR3 is TGTGCCAGCAGCTCCACAGGGGGGAATACGCAGTATTTT. It codes for CASSSTGGNTQYF.

The J gene is TRBJ1-6, the V gene TRBV9; the D is unclear. V was pared by 0 bases and J by 14 bases, with 21 bases between. The CDR3 runs to 16 residues. Germline values: CDR1 SGDLS, CDR2 YYNGEE. The CDR3 bases are TGTGCCAGCAGCGTAGGTCTCGGGGAAGCGACGTTGGCCCTCCACTTT. It yields the protein CASSVGLGEATLALHF.

This clone has just one count. V gene TRBV5-1 combines with J gene TRBJ2-5; 8 positions match TRBD2. CDR1 SGHRS and CDR2 YFSETQ come from the germline V gene. The CDR3 runs 15 residues. J was trimmed by 4 bases and V by 4 bases; bases with no gene match: 9. CDR3 in amino acids: CASSPREGGAETQYF. In nucleotides, the CDR3 is TGCGCCAGCAGCCCCCGGGAGGGTGGTGCAGAGACCCAGTACTTC.

The chain joins TRBV6-5 to TRBJ2-1; 9 bases fit TRBD2. The CDR3 runs to 14 residues. Germline values: CDR1 MNHEY, CDR2 SVGAGI. V lost 8 bases to trimming and J lost 4 bases; unmatched junction nucleotides: 6. DNA for the CDR3: TGTGCCAGCCAGAAAGCGGGAGGTTACAATGAGCAGTTCTTC. It yields the protein CASQKAGGYNEQFF.

The chain recombines TRBV5-1 with TRBJ2-2, with 7 bases that match TRBD1. J gave up 5 bases and V 4 bases, and 11 bases lay outside the gene matches. CDR3 size: 16 residues. Germline CDR1 reads SGHRS; CDR2 reads YFSETQ. In DNA form, the CDR3 reads TGCGCCAGCAGCCTGACCGACAGGGTTAAGACCGGGGAGCTGTTTTTT. Translating gives CASSLTDRVKTGELFF.

The chain is built from TRBV5-1 and TRBJ1-2; 8 bases line up with TRBD1. Germline CDR1 and CDR2: SGHRS and YFSETQ. After removal of 4 bases from V and 4 bases from J, the junction contained 9 bases not matched to a gene. CDR3 length: 15 residues. CDR3 sequence (DNA): TGCGCCAGCAGCGCTGTGACAGGGGAGGGCTATGGCTACACCTTC. Residues: CASSAVTGEGYGYTF.

The CDR3 spells CASSYSIPSSNQPQHF. CDR3 bases: TGTGCCAGCAGTTACTCGATCCCTAGCTCCAATCAGCCCCAGCATTTT. This sequence joins TRBV6-5 and TRBJ1-5; no definite D call. The CDR3 has 16 amino acids. V was cut by 0 bases and J by 3 bases, with 12 bases left in between. Germline V gene data show CDR1 as MNHEY and CDR2 as SVGAGI.

This sequence joins TRBV2 and TRBJ1-4; the match to TRBD1 covers 7 bases. Germline loops: CDR1 SNHLY, CDR2 FYNNEI. The CDR3 is made up of 17 amino acids. V gave up 6 bases and J gave up 8 bases; unmatched junction bases: 18. In DNA, the CDR3 is TGTGCCAGCAGCACTCTCGGAAAGGGGGCGGAGTTGGAAAAACTGTTTTTT. It translates to CASSTLGKGAELEKLFF.

This clone was counted a few times. The V call is TRBV28, the J call TRBJ1-2; 7 nucleotides align to TRBD1. The CDR3 is 14 amino acids. The germline V gene has CDR1 MDHEN and CDR2 SYDVKM. V lost 5 bases, J lost 5 bases, and 8 bases stayed unmatched. In DNA, the CDR3 is TGTGCCAGCAGTCCCAGGGACAGACGTTATGGCTACACCTTC. This codes for CASSPRDRRYGYTF.

V and J are TRBV18 and TRBJ1-5; D call uncertain. The germline gives CDR1 KGHSH, CDR2 LQKENI. The CDR3 covers 15 residues. Trimming cost V 6 bases and J 5 bases, with 17 bases left between them. In DNA, the CDR3 is TGTGCCAGCTCCCTTGCCAGCGCCGGAGATCAGCCCCAGCATTTT. It encodes CASSLASAGDQPQHF.

The rearrangement joins TRBV6-6 to TRBJ2-3; unclear D gene. The germline V and J ends were trimmed by 2 bases and 2 bases, with 11 bases remaining between them. The germline V gene has CDR1 MNHNY and CDR2 SVGAGI (reference sequence). This CDR3 spans 15 amino acids. The CDR3 is CASSYGSLPTDTQYF. CDR3 in DNA: TGTGCCAGCAGTTACGGTTCACTGCCCACAGATACGCAGTATTTT.

The chain joins TRBV15 to TRBJ1-1; D remains ambiguous. Germline-derived CDR1 and CDR2 are LNHNV and YYDKDF (reference sequence). This CDR3 has 16 amino acids. V lost 0 bases and J 0 bases, leaving 11 bases between the germline ends. CDR3 DNA: TGTGCCACCAGCAGAGATTTGAACAGTTTGAACACTGAAGCTTTCTTT. Translation gives CATSRDLNSLNTEAFF.

The V and J genes are TRBV9 and TRBJ2-7; 7 bases align to TRBD2. The CDR3 consists of 12 residues. Trimming cost V 1 base and J 8 bases; bases outside gene matches: 3. Germline-derived CDR1 and CDR2 are SGDLS and YYNGEE. CDR3: CASSVPGGQQYF. CDR3 nucleotide sequence: TGTGCCAGCAGCGTACCGGGGGGTCAGCAGTACTTC.

The rearrangement joins TRBV29-1 to TRBJ1-2; TRBD1 agrees at 11 bases. After removal of 3 bases from V and 8 bases from J, the junction contained 5 bases not matched to a gene. The CDR3 is made up of 13 amino acids. Germline V gene sequence: CDR1 SQVTM, CDR2 ANQGSEA. CDR3 residues: CSVDLDRGQGYTF. CDR3 DNA: TGCAGCGTTGATTTGGACAGGGGGCAAGGCTACACCTTC.

The gene calls are TRBV7-2 and TRBJ1-5, with 10 positions matching TRBD1. With 1 base clipped from V and 5 bases from J, the junction kept 2 bases outside the gene matches. The germline CDR1 and CDR2 sequences are SGHTA and FQGNSA. This CDR3 is built from 15 residues. The CDR3 loop is CASSLEGTGDQPQHF. CDR3 nucleotides: TGTGCCAGCAGCTTAGAAGGGACAGGGGATCAGCCCCAGCATTTT.

The chain has TRBV7-8 and TRBJ2-6; D possibly corresponds to TRBD2 (7 bases). The V gene lost 0 bases and the J gene lost 2 bases, with 11 bases spanning the gap. The germline CDR1 and CDR2 sequences are SGHVS and FQNEAQ. The CDR3 runs to 17 residues. The CDR3: CASSLAGGPAGANVLTF. The CDR3 DNA reads TGTGCCAGCAGCTTAGCGGGGGGGCCGGCTGGGGCCAACGTCCTGACTTTC.

The V call is TRBV4-2, the J call TRBJ1-6, with 7 bases aligning to TRBD1. Germline loops: CDR1 LGHNA, CDR2 YNFKEQ. The CDR3 contains 17 residues. Trimming cost V 7 bases and J 3 bases; bases outside gene matches: 12. CDR3 sequence: CASNGGTEVNYNSPLHF. As DNA, the CDR3 is TGTGCCAGCAACGGTGGGACAGAAGTGAACTATAATTCACCCCTCCACTTT.

The chain has TRBV4-1 and TRBJ2-7; TRBD1 matches 9 bases. The CDR3 loop spans 16 amino acids. Per germline, CDR1 MGHRA and CDR2 YSYEKL. The J segment lost 7 bases and the V segment lost 0 bases, leaving 10 bases of the junction unmatched. The CDR3 here is CASSQDVGDRAREQYF. The CDR3 DNA reads as TGCGCCAGCAGCCAAGATGTAGGGGACAGGGCGCGTGAGCAGTACTTC.